The rows below give T cell receptor beta chains drawn from one sample of a study of cytomegalovirus exposure and HLA in healthy donors. Repertoires were generated with immunoSEQ multiplex PCR, while TCRdb's copy carries only in-frame clones and drops some. Among fewer than 200,000 clones listed, 65% to 80% were seen once. The specimen was PBMCs. These receptors all come from a man aged 35-49 years in good health and CMV-seronegative. Both conserved end residues are part of each CDR3. The D gene is left open where the match is weak. The size field is filled for only some rows; it gives once, few, many or a size class.

v_call	j_call	clone_size	d_call	cdr3_aa	cdr3_nt
TRBV9	TRBJ2-6	-	TRBD1	CASSAPPGQEAHVLTF	TGTGCCAGCAGCGCACCACCGGGACAGGAGGCCCACGTCCTGACTTTC
TRBV19	TRBJ1-2	-	-	CASNWANGYTF	TGTGCCAGTAATTGGGCAAATGGCTACACCTTC
TRBV5-6	TRBJ2-2	few	-	CASIKGSGELFF	TGTGCCAGCATTAAGGGGTCCGGGGAGCTGTTTTTT
TRBV5-1	TRBJ2-7	-	TRBD2	CASSRGTSGSYEQYF	TGCGCCAGCAGTCGGGGGACTAGCGGGTCCTACGAGCAGTACTTC
TRBV10-3	TRBJ2-3	-	TRBD1	CAISESTGADTQYF	TGTGCCATCAGTGAGTCGACAGGGGCGGATACGCAGTATTTT
TRBV19	TRBJ1-2	once	-	CASSIAREGGYGYTF	TGTGCCAGTAGTATAGCCCGAGAGGGAGGATATGGCTACACCTTC
TRBV9	TRBJ1-2	once	TRBD1	CASSATGLPYGYTF	TGTGCCAGCAGCGCGACAGGGCTCCCGTATGGCTACACCTTC
TRBV5-1	TRBJ1-3	few	TRBD1	CASSTGQGSFGNTIYF	TGCGCCAGCAGCACAGGACAGGGAAGCTTTGGAAACACCATATATTTT
TRBV10-3	TRBJ1-3	-	-	CAISEGTPSGNTIYF	TGTGCCATCAGTGAGGGGACACCCTCTGGAAACACCATATATTTT
TRBV6-6	TRBJ2-1	-	-	CATEGGQGKSEQFF	TGTGCCACCGAGGGGGGGCAGGGCAAGAGTGAGCAGTTCTTC
TRBV9	TRBJ2-7	-	-	CASSFRPGAYEQYF	TGTGCCAGCAGCTTCCGCCCAGGGGCCTACGAGCAGTACTTC
TRBV10-2	TRBJ1-3	-	-	CATQGTTGNTIYF	TGCGCCACCCAGGGGACCACCGGAAACACCATATATTTT
TRBV30	TRBJ1-6	-	TRBD1	CACRTGSAYNSPLHF	TGTGCCTGCCGGACAGGGTCGGCCTATAATTCACCCCTCCACTTT
TRBV13	TRBJ2-3	many	-	CASSFILRGAAPDTQYF	TGTGCCAGCAGCTTCATACTTCGGGGGGCCGCCCCAGATACGCAGTATTTT
TRBV6-4	TRBJ2-3	-	TRBD2	CASSDSAGESTDTQYF	TGTGCCAGCAGTGACTCTGCGGGGGAGAGCACAGATACGCAGTATTTT
TRBV5-1	TRBJ2-5	-	-	CASSFGDQETQYF	TGCGCCAGCAGCTTCGGGGACCAAGAGACCCAGTACTTC
TRBV4-3	TRBJ2-7	-	-	CASSLSRGSYEQYF	TGCGCCAGCAGCCTGAGCAGGGGATCGTACGAGCAGTACTTC
TRBV30	TRBJ2-3	-	-	CAWSAPTTSDAQYF	TGTGCCTGGAGTGCCCCGACGACTAGTGACGCGCAGTATTTT
TRBV5-1	TRBJ1-4	-	TRBD1	CASSLFPGGNEKLFF	TGCGCCAGCAGCTTGTTTCCAGGGGGTAATGAAAAACTGTTTTTT
TRBV5-4	TRBJ2-3	-	-	CASSPNVGASDTQYF	TGTGCCAGCAGCCCGAATGTGGGGGCCTCAGATACGCAGTATTTT
TRBV30	TRBJ1-3	once	-	CAWSVEGNTIYF	TGTGCCTGGAGTGTCGAGGGAAACACCATATATTTT
TRBV6-1	TRBJ2-2	-	-	CASSEGPGLETGELFF	TGTGCCAGCAGTGAAGGGCCCGGGTTGGAGACCGGGGAGCTGTTTTTT
TRBV28	TRBJ1-2	-	TRBD1	CASSFFSGGPLSNYGYTF	TGTGCCAGCAGTTTTTTTTCAGGGGGCCCCCTATCCAACTATGGCTACACCTTC
TRBV5-1	TRBJ2-5	-	-	CASSLVPQATQETQYF	TGCGCCAGCAGCTTGGTCCCACAGGCGACCCAAGAGACCCAGTACTTC
TRBV9	TRBJ2-1	few	-	CASSYRVINNEQFF	TGTGCCAGCAGCTACAGGGTAATTAACAATGAGCAGTTCTTC
TRBV30	TRBJ1-5	-	-	CAWSRAGDQPQHF	TGTGCCTGGAGCAGGGCAGGGGATCAGCCCCAGCATTTT
TRBV5-1	TRBJ1-4	-	-	CASRKPKERGGEKLFF	TGCGCCAGCCGTAAACCCAAGGAGAGGGGAGGAGAAAAACTGTTTTTT
TRBV27	TRBJ2-3	once	-	CASARDSPRDTQYF	TGTGCCAGCGCCCGGGACTCCCCGCGGGATACGCAGTATTTT
TRBV4-2	TRBJ2-2	few	-	CASSVKQGSGELFF	TGTGCCAGCAGCGTTAAACAGGGATCCGGGGAGCTGTTTTTT
TRBV19	TRBJ1-5	-	-	CASSIGQGANQPQHF	TGTGCCAGTAGTATTGGTCAGGGCGCCAATCAGCCCCAGCATTTT
TRBV27	TRBJ2-7	-	-	CASRDFPNYEQYF	TGTGCCAGCAGGGACTTTCCAAACTACGAGCAGTACTTC
TRBV6-1	TRBJ2-7	few	-	CASESSYEQYF	TGTGCCAGTGAGAGCTCCTACGAGCAGTACTTC
TRBV7-9	TRBJ2-7	-	TRBD1	CSSRGQGYEQYF	TGTTCCAGCAGAGGACAGGGCTACGAGCAGTACTTC
TRBV30	TRBJ2-1	-	TRBD1	CAWRVTQGAAYNEQFF	TGTGCCTGGAGAGTCACCCAGGGGGCCGCCTACAATGAGCAGTTCTTC
TRBV4-1	TRBJ1-1	once	-	CASSQGPLNTEAFF	TGCGCCAGCAGCCAAGGGCCTTTGAACACTGAAGCTTTCTTT
TRBV29-1	TRBJ1-2	once	TRBD1	CSVVGGQGSNYGYTF	TGCAGCGTTGTGGGGGGACAGGGCTCGAACTATGGCTACACCTTC
TRBV19	TRBJ1-2	-	TRBD1	CASRDRAGGYTF	TGTGCCAGTCGGGACAGGGCGGGTGGCTACACCTTC
TRBV29-1	TRBJ2-7	few	-	CSVVLAEPYEQYF	TGCAGCGTTGTTCTGGCGGAGCCCTACGAGCAGTACTTC
TRBV25-1	TRBJ1-1	few	-	CASSSGFTEAFF	TGTGCCAGCAGTTCAGGGTTCACTGAAGCTTTCTTT
TRBV4-3	TRBJ2-7	-	TRBD1	CASSRQGAEQYF	TGCGCCAGCAGCCGACAGGGTGCCGAGCAGTACTTC
TRBV4-1	TRBJ2-7	-	TRBD1	CASSPPGQGADGSYEQYF	TGCGCCAGCAGCCCGCCGGGACAGGGGGCGGATGGCTCCTACGAGCAGTACTTC
TRBV30	TRBJ2-1	-	-	CAWTDYNEQFF	TGTGCCTGGACAGACTACAATGAGCAGTTCTTC
TRBV10-3	TRBJ2-7	-	-	CAISSSYEQYF	TGTGCCATCTCTTCGAGCTACGAGCAGTACTTC
TRBV30	TRBJ2-5	once	TRBD1	CAWSGTGGWETQYF	TGTGCCTGGTCCGGGACAGGGGGCTGGGAGACCCAGTACTTC
TRBV7-2	TRBJ1-1	-	-	CASRWTVNTEAFF	TGTGCCAGCAGATGGACAGTGAACACTGAAGCTTTCTTT
TRBV19	TRBJ1-2	few	-	CASRGLHNNYGYTF	TGTGCCAGTAGGGGGCTTCATAACAACTATGGCTACACCTTC
TRBV27	TRBJ2-7	few	-	CASKSRAGALTYEQYF	TGTGCCAGCAAGTCAAGGGCAGGGGCCCTGACCTACGAGCAGTACTTC
TRBV7-2	TRBJ1-2	few	TRBD1	CASSGRQGASGYTF	TGTGCCAGCAGCGGAAGGCAGGGGGCGTCGGGCTACACCTTC